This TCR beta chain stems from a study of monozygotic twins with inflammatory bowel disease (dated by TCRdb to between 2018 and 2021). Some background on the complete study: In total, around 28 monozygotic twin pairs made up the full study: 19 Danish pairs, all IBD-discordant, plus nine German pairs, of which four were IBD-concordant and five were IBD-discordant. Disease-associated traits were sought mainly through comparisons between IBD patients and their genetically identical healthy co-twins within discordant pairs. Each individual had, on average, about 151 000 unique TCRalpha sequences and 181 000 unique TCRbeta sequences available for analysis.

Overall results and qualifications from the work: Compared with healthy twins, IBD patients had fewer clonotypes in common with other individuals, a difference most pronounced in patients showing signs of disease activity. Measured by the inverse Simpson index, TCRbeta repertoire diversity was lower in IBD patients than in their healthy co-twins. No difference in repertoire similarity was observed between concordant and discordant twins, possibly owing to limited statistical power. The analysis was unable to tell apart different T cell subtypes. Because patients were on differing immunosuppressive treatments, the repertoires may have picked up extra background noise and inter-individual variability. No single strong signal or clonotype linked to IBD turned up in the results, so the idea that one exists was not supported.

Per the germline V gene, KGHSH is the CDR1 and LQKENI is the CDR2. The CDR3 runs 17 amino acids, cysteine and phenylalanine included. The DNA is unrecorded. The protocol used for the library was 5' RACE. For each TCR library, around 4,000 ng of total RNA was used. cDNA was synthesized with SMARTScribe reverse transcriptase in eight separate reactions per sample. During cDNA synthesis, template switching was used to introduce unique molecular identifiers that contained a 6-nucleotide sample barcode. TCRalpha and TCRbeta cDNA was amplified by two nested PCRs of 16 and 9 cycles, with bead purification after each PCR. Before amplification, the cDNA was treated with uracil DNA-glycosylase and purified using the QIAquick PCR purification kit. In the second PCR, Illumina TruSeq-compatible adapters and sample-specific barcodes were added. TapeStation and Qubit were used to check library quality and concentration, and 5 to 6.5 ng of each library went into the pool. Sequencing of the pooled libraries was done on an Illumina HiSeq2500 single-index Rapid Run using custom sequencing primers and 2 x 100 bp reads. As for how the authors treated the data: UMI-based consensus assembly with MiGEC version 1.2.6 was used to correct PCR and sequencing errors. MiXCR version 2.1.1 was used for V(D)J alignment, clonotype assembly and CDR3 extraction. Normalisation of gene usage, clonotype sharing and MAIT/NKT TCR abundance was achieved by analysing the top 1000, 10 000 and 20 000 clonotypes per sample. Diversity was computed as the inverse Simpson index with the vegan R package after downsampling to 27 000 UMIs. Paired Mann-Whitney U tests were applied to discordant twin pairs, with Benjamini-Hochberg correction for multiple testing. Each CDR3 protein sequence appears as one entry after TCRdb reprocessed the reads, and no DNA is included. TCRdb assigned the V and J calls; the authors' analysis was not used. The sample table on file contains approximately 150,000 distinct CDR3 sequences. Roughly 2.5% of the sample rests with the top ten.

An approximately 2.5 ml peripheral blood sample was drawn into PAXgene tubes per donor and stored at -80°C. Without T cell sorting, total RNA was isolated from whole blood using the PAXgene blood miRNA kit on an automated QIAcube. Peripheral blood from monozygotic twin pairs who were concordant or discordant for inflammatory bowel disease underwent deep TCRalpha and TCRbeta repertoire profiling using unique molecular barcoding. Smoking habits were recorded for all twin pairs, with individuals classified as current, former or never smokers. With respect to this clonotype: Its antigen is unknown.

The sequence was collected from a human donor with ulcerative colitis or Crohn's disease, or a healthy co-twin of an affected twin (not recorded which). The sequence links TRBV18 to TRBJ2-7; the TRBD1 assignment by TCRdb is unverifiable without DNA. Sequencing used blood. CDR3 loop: CASSPPIRGLLSYEQYF.